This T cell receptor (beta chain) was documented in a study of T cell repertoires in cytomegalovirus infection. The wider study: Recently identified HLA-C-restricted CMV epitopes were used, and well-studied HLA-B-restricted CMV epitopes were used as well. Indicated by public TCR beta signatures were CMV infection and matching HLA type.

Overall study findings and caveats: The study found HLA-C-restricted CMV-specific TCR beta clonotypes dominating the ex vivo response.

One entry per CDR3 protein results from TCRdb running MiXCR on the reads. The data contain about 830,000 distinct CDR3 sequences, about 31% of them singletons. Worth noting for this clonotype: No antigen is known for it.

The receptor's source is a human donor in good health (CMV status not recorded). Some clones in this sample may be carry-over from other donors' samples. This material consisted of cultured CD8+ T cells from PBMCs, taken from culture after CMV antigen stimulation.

Written as DNA, the CDR3 is TGTGCCAGCAGTTTTAGAGTTAATGAAAAACTGTTTTTT. Translating gives CASSFRVNEKLFF. The chain recombines TRBV28 with TRBJ1-4; D uncertain. Germline CDR1 and CDR2: MDHEN and SYDVKM. The CDR3 consists of 13 residues. Deletions cut 3 bases from V and 4 bases from J, with 6 bases between.